This T cell receptor (beta chain) was captured in a study of beta chain features in type 1 diabetes. This CDR3 comprises 14 residues. The V segment lost 0 bases and the J segment 3 bases; nucleotides outside the gene matches: 1. The germline V gene encodes CDR1 SQVTM and CDR2 ANQGSEA. This clone showed up just a few times. Since all of the isolated RNA was reverse transcribed, expressed TCRB transcripts were what got sequenced. Data came from immunoSEQ multiplex PCR; TCRdb stores just in-frame clones and leaves some out. The sample has about 360,000 clones, 10% to 15% seen once. By way of CD45RO/CCR7/CD25/CD127/CD95/CD27, the CD4+ regulatory, stem cell-like memory, central memory and naive cells were sorted.

The sample comprised naive CD4+ T cells from blood. The rearrangement joins TRBV29-1 to TRBJ2-7, with 11 bases matching TRBD1. This clonotype was obtained from a man aged 18 to 35 in good health. This CDR3 is CSVEEGTGGYEQYF. The CDR3 DNA follows: TGCAGCGTTGAAGAGGGGACAGGGGGCTACGAGCAGTACTTC.